This TCR beta chain was recovered during a study of cytomegalovirus exposure and HLA in healthy donors. Study-level background: Unique TCRs numbering roughly 85 million, obtained from HLA-typed donors, made up an early data release. General study findings and limits: The classifier reportedly diagnosed cytomegalovirus status with high specificity and sensitivity. Follow-up analysis seemed to connect common viral pathogens with several of the most significant clusters identified. In a later analysis, TCR beta V- and J-gene trimming was associated with a missense DCLRE1C variant.

Germline-derived CDR1 and CDR2 are MNHEY and SMNVEV (reference sequence). The CDR3 length is 15 residues. The V and J ends lost 3 bases and 3 bases respectively, with 13 bases between them. This clone came up a few times. Antigen: not known. Primers: 60 Vbeta forward and 13 Jbeta reverse. Produced via immunoSEQ multiplex PCR; TCRdb's table is partial and in-frame only. The sample includes 150,000 to 200,000 clones, 70% to 80% of them seen just once. The origin of this receptor is a girl aged 5 to 17 in good health and CMV-seropositive. The gene calls are TRBV27 and TRBJ2-3; D call uncertain. The sequencing sample was made of PBMCs. The CDR3 region is CASSLTPSRTDTQYF. As DNA, the CDR3 is TGTGCCAGCAGTTTGACACCCTCGAGAACAGATACGCAGTATTTT.